A selection of T cell receptor beta chains follows, all from one sample in a study of T cells in Graves' hyperthyroidism and ophthalmopathy. TCRdb re-called the multiplex PCR reads through MiXCR, storing one row per CDR3 protein. The sample has approximately 430,000 distinct CDR3 sequences; less than 20% are singletons. The sample was blood. The origin of the receptors is a young woman with Graves' hyperthyroidism. Each CDR3 is given with its conserved first and last residue. A D gene is named only where the DNA matches it firmly. Expanded clones are given a class, and other clones once, few, many or no size at all.

TRBV14	few	TRBJ1-5	.	TGTGCCAGCAGCCAAGGGGGGGGTTCGCAGCCCCAGCATTTT	CASSQGGGSQPQHF
TRBV20-1	many	TRBJ2-7	.	TGCAGTGCTAGACTAGCGCACTACGAGCAGTACTTC	CSARLAHYEQYF
TRBV28	many	TRBJ2-3	.	TGTGCCAGCAGAGCGCAGGGGGGGCCGACAGATACGCAGTATTTT	CASRAQGGPTDTQYF
TRBV7-6	many	TRBJ2-7	TRBD2	TGTGCCAGCAGCGCGACTAGCGGGGTGGGCGAGCAGTACTTC	CASSATSGVGEQYF
TRBV11-2	many	TRBJ2-5	.	TGTGCCAGCAGCTTTGGGACGGGCCAAGAGACCCAGTACTTC	CASSFGTGQETQYF
TRBV9	.	TRBJ2-7	.	TGTGCCAGCAGCCCCAGGGGGGGAGGTACCTACGAGCAGTACTTC	CASSPRGGGTYEQYF
TRBV7-9	many	TRBJ2-1	.	TGTGCCAGCAGTCATAAACAGGGTCCATCCTACAATGAGCAGTTCTTC	CASSHKQGPSYNEQFF
TRBV7-3	many	TRBJ2-3	TRBD2	TGTGCCAGCAGCCTTCGACTAGCGGGGGGCACAGATACGCAGTATTTT	CASSLRLAGGTDTQYF
TRBV7-3	many	TRBJ2-3	.	TGTGCCAGCGGATCTAGGGGAACAGATACGCAGTATTTT	CASGSRGTDTQYF
TRBV7-2	.	TRBJ1-3	.	TGTGCCAGCAGCGTGGACTCGAAAAACACCATATATTTT	CASSVDSKNTIYF
TRBV7-4	many	TRBJ1-1	.	TGTGCCAGCAGCTTACCCCGAGCTAACACTGAAGCTTTCTTT	CASSLPRANTEAFF
TRBV11-2	few	TRBJ2-7	TRBD1	TGTGCCGGCAGCTCCATCCGGGACAGGGAAATGAACTACGAGCAGTACTTC	CAGSSIRDREMNYEQYF
TRBV28	many	TRBJ2-4	.	TGTGCCAGCAGTTTCGCAGGGAGCTCCAAAAACATTCAGTACTTC	CASSFAGSSKNIQYF
TRBV7-3	many	TRBJ2-2	.	TGTGCCAGCAGCTTTTACACCGGGGAGCTGTTTTTT	CASSFYTGELFF
TRBV20-1	many	TRBJ1-1	.	TGCAGTGCTAGGGACATTAGGGGCACTGAAGCTTTCTTT	CSARDIRGTEAFF
TRBV4-3	few	TRBJ2-2	.	TGCGCCAGCAGCCAAGATAGGTGGGGTCGTTCCGGGGAGCTGTTTTTT	CASSQDRWGRSGELFF
TRBV10-3	.	TRBJ1-1	.	TGTGCCATCAACCTGGACATGGACACTGAAGCTTTCTTT	CAINLDMDTEAFF
TRBV11-2	many	TRBJ1-6	TRBD1	TGTGCCAGCAGCTCAGGGGGGGCATTGAATAATTCACCCCTCCACTTT	CASSSGGALNNSPLHF
TRBV30	.	TRBJ2-1	.	TGTGCCTGGAGCCGACAGACCTACAATGAGCAGTTCTTC	CAWSRQTYNEQFF
TRBV5-1	.	TRBJ1-4	.	TGCGCCAGCAGCTTGCTGTCCCCTAATGAAAAACTGTTTTTT	CASSLLSPNEKLFF
TRBV6-5	few	TRBJ2-5	.	TGTGTCAGCAGTTACTCTGGAGGACGGGAGACCCAGTACTTC	CVSSYSGGRETQYF
TRBV14	few	TRBJ2-7	.	TGTGCCAGCAGTCCGACACAAACCTACGAGCAGTACTTC	CASSPTQTYEQYF
TRBV6-2/TRBV6-3	many	TRBJ1-1	TRBD1	TGTGCCATCAAAGGGACAGGGAACACTGAAGCTTTCTTT	CAIKGTGNTEAFF
TRBV11-2	many	TRBJ1-4	.	TGTGCCAGCAGCTCGACCGATGGTGAAAAACTGTTTTTT	CASSSTDGEKLFF
TRBV7-3	many	TRBJ2-1	TRBD2	TGTGCCAGCAGCTTAACGGTGGTAGCGGGGGGAACGGATGAGCAGTTCTTC	CASSLTVVAGGTDEQFF
TRBV5-1	.	TRBJ2-2	.	TGCGCCAGCAGCTTTGAGCCGGGAGTGAGCACCGGGGAGCTGTTTTTT	CASSFEPGVSTGELFF
TRBV6-1	many	TRBJ1-1	.	TGTGCCAGCAGTGAAGAGGCCGCGGGGTACACTGAAGCTTTCTTT	CASSEEAAGYTEAFF
TRBV11-2	.	TRBJ2-7	.	TGTGCCAGCAGCCCCCAGGTGAGTGACTACGAGCAGTACTTC	CASSPQVSDYEQYF
TRBV20-1	.	TRBJ2-3	.	TGCAGTGCTATCTTAGCGATGGATACGCAGTATTTT	CSAILAMDTQYF
TRBV7-2	many	TRBJ1-2	.	TGTGCCAGCAGCTGGGAAATCTATGGCTACACCTTC	CASSWEIYGYTF
TRBV28	many	TRBJ2-7	TRBD2	TGTGCCAGCAGTTTATCTAGCGGGGGGTTCCCCTACGAGCAGTACTTC	CASSLSSGGFPYEQYF
TRBV15	.	TRBJ1-4	.	TGTGCCACCAGCGGAAGAAGGGGAACTAATGAAAAACTGTTTTTT	CATSGRRGTNEKLFF
TRBV19	few	TRBJ2-1	TRBD2	TGTGCCAGTAGTATACCTCATGCCGGGGGGGGCCGTGGGAATGAGCAGTTCTTC	CASSIPHAGGGRGNEQFF
TRBV5-1	many	TRBJ2-7	.	TGCGCCAGCAGCTGGAGCGGAGGGGTCGGCGAGCAGTACTTC	CASSWSGGVGEQYF
TRBV10-1	many	TRBJ2-5	TRBD2	TGCGCCAGCAGCCCCAGCGGGAGCCAAGAGACCCAGTACTTC	CASSPSGSQETQYF
TRBV18	.	TRBJ2-1	TRBD2	TGTGCCAGCTCACCATTTGGGGCGGGAGCTGCGAACAATGAGCAGTTCTTC	CASSPFGAGAANNEQFF
TRBV20-1	many	TRBJ2-3	.	TGCAGTGCACATGGGAACACAGATACGCAGTATTTT	CSAHGNTDTQYF
TRBV18	.	TRBJ2-2	.	TGTGCCAGCTCACGACGGGATGACGCGAACACCGGGGAGCTGTTTTTT	CASSRRDDANTGELFF
TRBV6-2/TRBV6-3	many	TRBJ1-5	.	TGTGCCAGCAGTTGGGGGGCGAGCCAGCCCCAGCATTTT	CASSWGASQPQHF
TRBV2	many	TRBJ2-1	TRBD2	TGTGCCAGCAGTGAGACTAGCGGGGGACACAATGAGCAGTTCTTC	CASSETSGGHNEQFF
TRBV13	.	TRBJ1-3	TRBD1	TGTGCCAGCAGCTCCGGCGGGACAGGGACGGGAAACACCATATATTTT	CASSSGGTGTGNTIYF
TRBV11-2	.	TRBJ2-1	TRBD2	TGTGCCAGCAGCCTACTTACCGGGACTAGCGGTTTAACTGAGCAGTTCTTC	CASSLLTGTSGLTEQFF
TRBV19	.	TRBJ1-1	TRBD1	TGTGCCAGCTTTCGGACAGGGGAAGTGACTGAAGCTTTCTTT	CASFRTGEVTEAFF
TRBV20-1	many	TRBJ2-7	TRBD2	TGCAGTGCCGACCTTCTAGCGGGAGGCACCTACGAGCAGTACTTC	CSADLLAGGTYEQYF
TRBV20-1	many	TRBJ1-5	TRBD1	TGCAGTGCTAAGGACAGGGAGTTCATGCAGCCCCAGCATTTT	CSAKDREFMQPQHF
TRBV7-9	.	TRBJ1-4	.	TGTGCCAGCAGCTCCGCGCCCAGGGGAACTAATGAAAAACTGTTTTTT	CASSSAPRGTNEKLFF
TRBV5-1	.	TRBJ1-2	.	TGCGCCAGCAGCTTGACGGGCCCCGGGTTAGGGGATGGCTACACCTTC	CASSLTGPGLGDGYTF
TRBV28	many	TRBJ1-5	TRBD1	TGTGCCAGCAGAGCGAGAGACAGGGGTTGGAATCAGCCCCAGCATTTT	CASRARDRGWNQPQHF
TRBV24-1	few	TRBJ1-2	.	TGTGCCACCAGTGAAACGGTGAACTATGGCTACACCTTC	CATSETVNYGYTF
TRBV10-3	many	TRBJ2-3	.	TGTGCCATCAGTGAGTCGGGTAGGGGAAGCACAGATACGCAGTATTTT	CAISESGRGSTDTQYF
TRBV2	few	TRBJ2-7	.	TGTGCCAGCAGTGAGAAGGACCCTCAATACTACGAGCAGTACTTC	CASSEKDPQYYEQYF
TRBV20-1	many	TRBJ2-5	TRBD1	TGCAGTGCTAGAGTCGGACAGGCAGAGACCCAGTACTTC	CSARVGQAETQYF
TRBV7-9	.	TRBJ1-5	.	TGTGCCAGCAGCTCCAGCGGGGGGACAAGTCTGGGCAATCAGCCCCAGCATTTT	CASSSSGGTSLGNQPQHF